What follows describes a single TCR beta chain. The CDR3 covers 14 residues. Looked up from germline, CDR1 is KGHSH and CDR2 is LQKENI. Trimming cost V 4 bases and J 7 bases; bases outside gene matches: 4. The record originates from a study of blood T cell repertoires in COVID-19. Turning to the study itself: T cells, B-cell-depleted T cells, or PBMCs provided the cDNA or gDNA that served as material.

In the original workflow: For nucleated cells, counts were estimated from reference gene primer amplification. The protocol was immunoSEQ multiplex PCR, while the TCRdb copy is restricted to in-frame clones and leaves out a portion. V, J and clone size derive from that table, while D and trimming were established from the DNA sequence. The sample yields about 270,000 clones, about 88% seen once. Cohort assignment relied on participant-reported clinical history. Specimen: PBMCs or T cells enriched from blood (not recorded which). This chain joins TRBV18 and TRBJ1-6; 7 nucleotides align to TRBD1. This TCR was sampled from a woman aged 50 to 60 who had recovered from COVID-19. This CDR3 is CASSRDRENSPLHF. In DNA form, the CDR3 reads TGTGCCAGCTCACGAGACAGGGAGAATTCACCCCTCCACTTT.